The following is a T cell receptor beta chain sequence with its context. The antigen remains undetermined. This specimen belongs to a study of Ad26.COV2.S vaccination and SARS-CoV-2 variants. Study-level background: Among those in the COV1001 Ad26.COV2.S trial arm was the donor. Ad26.COV2.S shots went into the muscle once or twice, 56 days apart. Broader study findings: Vaccine recipients surpassed placebo recipients in spike-specific TCR breadth.

This table comes from immunoSEQ multiplex PCR, and its TCRdb copy is limited to in-frame clones, with some not included. This sample carries about 440,000 clones, approximately 88% of them seen once, and the ten largest clones take around 13%. The CDR3 is 14 residues long. CDR1 and CDR2 from the germline V gene are MDHEN and SYDVKM. With V trimmed by 6 bases and J by 8 bases, 9 bases remained unmatched. The treatment here: roughly 20 received Ad26.COV2.S at low or high dose, single or two shots; 5 received placebo; per-sample allocation not given. After the first vaccine or placebo injection, samples were drawn on day 63. A Boston donor was an adult aged 18-55 years.

V is TRBV28 and J is TRBJ2-1, with TRBD2 matching over 8 bases. This TCR was sampled from a person between 18 and 59 years old who received the Ad26.COV2.S COVID-19 vaccine or a placebo. Sample: peripheral blood, taken in a trial of Ad26.COV2.S vaccine versus placebo. The CDR3 DNA sequence: TGTGCCAGCAGGGGGGAGCGGGAGCTCGATGAGCAGTTCTTC. The encoded protein is CASRGERELDEQFF.